Here is one T cell receptor beta chain with its context. Its matching antigen is unknown. The TCRbeta library incorporated unique molecular identifiers. MiXCR was run by TCRdb on the PCR reads, yielding one entry per CDR3 protein. The sample contains 700,000 to 950,000 distinct CDR3 sequences, about 15% of which appear only once. The sample originates from a study of T-cell reconstitution after alpha-beta-depleted transplantation in children. Study-level findings and limits: One year post-transplant, T-cell counts and diversity were largely derived from T cells produced anew.

The V gene lost 5 bases and the J gene lost 1 base, with 12 bases spanning the gap. CDR1 and CDR2 (germline): SGHTA, FQGNSA. This CDR3 region has 15 residues. The V and J genes are TRBV7-2 and TRBJ1-5; perhaps TRBD1 as D (5 bases). The TCR originated in a male patient between 5 and 17 years old who had a stem cell transplant for acute lymphoblastic leukemia, so the T cells may come from the graft donor. Sequenced material: PBMCs, mostly from graft donor cells, taken 360 days after TCRalphabeta/CD19-depleted stem cell transplant. The CDR3 DNA reads as TGTGCCAGCAGCATCAGGGTGGGAAGCAATCAGCCCCAGCATTTT. Amino acid sequence: CASSIRVGSNQPQHF.